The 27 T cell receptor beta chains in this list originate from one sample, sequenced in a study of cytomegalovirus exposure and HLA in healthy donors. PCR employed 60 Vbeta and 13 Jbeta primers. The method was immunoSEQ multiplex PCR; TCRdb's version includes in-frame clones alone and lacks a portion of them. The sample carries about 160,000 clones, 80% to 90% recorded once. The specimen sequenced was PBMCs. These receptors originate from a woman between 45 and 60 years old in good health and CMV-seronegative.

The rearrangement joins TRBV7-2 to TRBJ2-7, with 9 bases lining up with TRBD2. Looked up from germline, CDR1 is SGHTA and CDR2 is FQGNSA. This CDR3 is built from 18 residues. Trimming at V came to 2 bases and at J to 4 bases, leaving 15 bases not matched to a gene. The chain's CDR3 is CASSLFFRQAGGWYEQYF. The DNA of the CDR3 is TGTGCCAGCAGCTTATTTTTTAGGCAAGCGGGGGGATGGTACGAGCAGTACTTC.

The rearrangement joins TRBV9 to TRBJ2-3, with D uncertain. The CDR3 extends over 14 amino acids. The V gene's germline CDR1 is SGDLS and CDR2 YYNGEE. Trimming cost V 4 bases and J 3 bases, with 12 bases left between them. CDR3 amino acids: CASSPRGDTDTQYF. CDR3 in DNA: TGTGCCAGCAGCCCCAGAGGAGATACAGATACGCAGTATTTT.

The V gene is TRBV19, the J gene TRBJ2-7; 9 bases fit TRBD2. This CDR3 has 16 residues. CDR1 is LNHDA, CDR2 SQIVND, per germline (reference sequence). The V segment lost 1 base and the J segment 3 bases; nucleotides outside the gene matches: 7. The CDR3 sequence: CASSIAGLAGFYEQYF. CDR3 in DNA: TGTGCCAGTAGTATAGCCGGGCTAGCGGGATTCTACGAGCAGTACTTC.

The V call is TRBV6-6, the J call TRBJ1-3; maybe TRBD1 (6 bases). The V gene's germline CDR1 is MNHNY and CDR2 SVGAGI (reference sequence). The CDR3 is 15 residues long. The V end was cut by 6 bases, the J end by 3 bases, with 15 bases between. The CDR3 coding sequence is TGTGCCAGCAGCAAACTACAGGGTGGTGGAAACACCATATATTTT. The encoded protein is CASSKLQGGGNTIYF.

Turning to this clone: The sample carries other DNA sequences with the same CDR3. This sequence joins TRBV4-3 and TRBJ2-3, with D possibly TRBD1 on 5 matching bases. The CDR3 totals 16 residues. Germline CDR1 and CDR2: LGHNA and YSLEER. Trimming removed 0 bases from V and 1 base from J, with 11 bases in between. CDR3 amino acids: CASSQDRQRGTDTQYF. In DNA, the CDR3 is TGCGCCAGCAGCCAAGATCGACAGAGAGGCACAGATACGCAGTATTTT.

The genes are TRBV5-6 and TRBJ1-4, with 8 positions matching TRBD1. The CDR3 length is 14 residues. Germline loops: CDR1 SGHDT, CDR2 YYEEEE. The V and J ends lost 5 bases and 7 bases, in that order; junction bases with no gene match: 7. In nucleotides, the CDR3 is TGTGCCAGCAGTCTGCAGGGGGCGCCTGAAAAACTGTTTTTT. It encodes CASSLQGAPEKLFF.

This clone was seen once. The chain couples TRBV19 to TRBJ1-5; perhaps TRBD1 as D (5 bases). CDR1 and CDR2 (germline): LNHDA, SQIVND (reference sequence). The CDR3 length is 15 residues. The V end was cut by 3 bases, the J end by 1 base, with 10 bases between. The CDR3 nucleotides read TGTGCCAGTAGTATGGGACTCTCAAGCAATCAGCCCCAGCATTTT. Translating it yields CASSMGLSSNQPQHF. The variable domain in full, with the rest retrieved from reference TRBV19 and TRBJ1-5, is DGGITQSPKYLFRKEGQNVTLSCEQNLNHDAMYWYRQDPGQGLRLIYYSQIVNDFQKGDIAEGYSVSREKKESFPLTVTSAQKNPTAFYLCASSMGLSSNQPQHFGDGTRLSIL.

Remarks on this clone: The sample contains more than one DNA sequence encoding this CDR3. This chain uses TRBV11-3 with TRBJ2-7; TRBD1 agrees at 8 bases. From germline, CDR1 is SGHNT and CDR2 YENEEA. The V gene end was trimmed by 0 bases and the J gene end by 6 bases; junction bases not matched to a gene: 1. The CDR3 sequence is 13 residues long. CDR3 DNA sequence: TGTGCCAGCAGCTTAGATGGGACAGGCGAGCAGTACTTC. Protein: CASSLDGTGEQYF.

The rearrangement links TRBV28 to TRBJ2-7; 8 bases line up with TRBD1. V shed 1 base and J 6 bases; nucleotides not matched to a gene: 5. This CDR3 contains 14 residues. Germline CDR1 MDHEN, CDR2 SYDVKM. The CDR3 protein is CASSLSQGASEQYF. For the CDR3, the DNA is TGTGCCAGCAGTTTATCCCAGGGGGCCTCCGAGCAGTACTTC.

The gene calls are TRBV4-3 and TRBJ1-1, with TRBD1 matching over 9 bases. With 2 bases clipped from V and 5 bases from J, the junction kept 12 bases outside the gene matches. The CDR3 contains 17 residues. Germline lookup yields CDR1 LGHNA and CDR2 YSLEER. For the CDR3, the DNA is TGCGCCAGCAGCCAAATACAGGGGGCATCTACGGGTACTGAAGCTTTCTTT. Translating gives CASSQIQGASTGTEAFF.

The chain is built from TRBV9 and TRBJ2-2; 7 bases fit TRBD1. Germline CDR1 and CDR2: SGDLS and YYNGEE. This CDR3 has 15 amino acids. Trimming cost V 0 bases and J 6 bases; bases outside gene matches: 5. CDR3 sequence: CASSVEGTVAGELFF. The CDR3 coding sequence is TGTGCCAGCAGCGTAGAAGGGACAGTCGCCGGGGAGCTGTTTTTT.

CDR3 protein: CASSLLRASYNEQFF. DNA for the CDR3: TGTGCCAGCAGCCTCCTGAGGGCGTCCTACAATGAGCAGTTCTTC. J is TRBJ2-1 and V is TRBV5-4; possibly TRBD2 for D (5 bases). This CDR3 has 15 amino acids. Germline CDR1 is SGHNT and CDR2 is YYREEE (reference sequence). Trimming pared 4 bases from V and 1 base from J, leaving 12 bases between.

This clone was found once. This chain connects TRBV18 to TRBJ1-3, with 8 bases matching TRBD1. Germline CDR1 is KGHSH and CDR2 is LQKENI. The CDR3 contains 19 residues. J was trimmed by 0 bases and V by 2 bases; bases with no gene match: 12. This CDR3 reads CASSPITRGQASSGNTIYF. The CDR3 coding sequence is TGTGCCAGCTCACCAATTACCCGGGGACAGGCGAGCTCTGGAAACACCATATATTTT.

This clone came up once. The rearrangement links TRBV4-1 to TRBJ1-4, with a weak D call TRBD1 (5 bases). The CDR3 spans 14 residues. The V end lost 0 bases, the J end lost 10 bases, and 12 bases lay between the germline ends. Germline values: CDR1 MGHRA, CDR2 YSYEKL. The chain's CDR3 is CASSQDQLRGKLFF. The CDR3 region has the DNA TGCGCCAGCAGCCAAGATCAACTTAGGGGAAAACTGTTTTTT.

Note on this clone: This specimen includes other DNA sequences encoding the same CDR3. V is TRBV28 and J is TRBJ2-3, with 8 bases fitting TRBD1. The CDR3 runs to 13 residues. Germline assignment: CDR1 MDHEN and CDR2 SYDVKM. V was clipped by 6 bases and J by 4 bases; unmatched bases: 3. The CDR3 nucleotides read TGTGCCAGCAGCCCAGGGGGCGCAGATACGCAGTATTTT. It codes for CASSPGGADTQYF. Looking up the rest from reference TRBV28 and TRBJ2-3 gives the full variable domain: DVKVTQSSRYLVKRTGEKVFLECVQDMDHENMFWYRQDPGLGLRLIYFSYDVKMKEKGDIPEGYSVSREKKERFSLILESASTNQTSMYLCASSPGGADTQYFGPGTRLTVL.

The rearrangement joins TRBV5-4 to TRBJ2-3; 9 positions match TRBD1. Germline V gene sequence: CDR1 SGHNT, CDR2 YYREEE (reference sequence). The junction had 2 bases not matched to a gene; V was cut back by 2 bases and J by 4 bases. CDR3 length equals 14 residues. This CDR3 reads CASSLTGGSDTQYF. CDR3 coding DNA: TGTGCCAGCAGCTTAACAGGGGGCTCAGATACGCAGTATTTT. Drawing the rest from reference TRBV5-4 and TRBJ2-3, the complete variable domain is ETGVTQSPTHLIKTRGQQVTLRCSSQSGHNTVSWYQQALGQGPQFIFQYYREEENGRGNFPPRFSGLQFPNYSSELNVNALELDDSALYLCASSLTGGSDTQYFGPGTRLTVL.

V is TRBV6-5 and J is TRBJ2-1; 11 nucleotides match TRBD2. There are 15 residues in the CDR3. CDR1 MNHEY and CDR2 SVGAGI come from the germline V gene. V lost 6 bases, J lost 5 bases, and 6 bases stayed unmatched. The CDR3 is CASSQLAGVNNEQFF. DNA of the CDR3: TGTGCCAGCAGCCAACTAGCGGGAGTTAACAATGAGCAGTTCTTC.

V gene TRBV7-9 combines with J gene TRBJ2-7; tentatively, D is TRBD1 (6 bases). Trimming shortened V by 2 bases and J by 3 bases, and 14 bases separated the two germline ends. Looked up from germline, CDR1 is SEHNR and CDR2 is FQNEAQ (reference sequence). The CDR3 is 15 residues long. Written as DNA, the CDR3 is TGTGCCAGCAGCTTATTTTCCAGGGGTGGCTACGAGCAGTACTTC. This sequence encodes CASSLFSRGGYEQYF.

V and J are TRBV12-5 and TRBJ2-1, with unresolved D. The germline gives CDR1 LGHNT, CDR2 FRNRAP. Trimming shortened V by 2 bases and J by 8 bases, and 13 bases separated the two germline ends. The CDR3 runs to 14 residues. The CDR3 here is CASGLSTVADEQFF. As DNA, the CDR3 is TGTGCTAGTGGTTTGTCCACTGTAGCCGATGAGCAGTTCTTC. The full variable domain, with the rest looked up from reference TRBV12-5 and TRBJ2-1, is DARVTQTPRHKVTEMGQEVTMRCQPILGHNTVFWYRQTMMQGLELLAYFRNRAPLDDSGMPKDRFSAEMPDATLATLKIQPSEPRDSAVYFCASGLSTVADEQFFGPGTRLTVL.

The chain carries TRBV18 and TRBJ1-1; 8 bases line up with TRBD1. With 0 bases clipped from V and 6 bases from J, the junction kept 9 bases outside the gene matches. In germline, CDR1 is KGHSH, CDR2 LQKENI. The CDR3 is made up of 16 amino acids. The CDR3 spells CASSPPAGQGTAEAFF. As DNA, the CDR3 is TGTGCCAGCTCACCACCGGCAGGACAGGGTACCGCTGAAGCTTTCTTT.

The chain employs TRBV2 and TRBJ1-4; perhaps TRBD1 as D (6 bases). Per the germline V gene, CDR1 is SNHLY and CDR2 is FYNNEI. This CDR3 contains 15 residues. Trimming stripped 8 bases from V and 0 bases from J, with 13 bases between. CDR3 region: CASQGIPATNEKLFF. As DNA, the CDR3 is TGTGCCAGCCAGGGGATTCCGGCAACTAATGAAAAACTGTTTTTT.

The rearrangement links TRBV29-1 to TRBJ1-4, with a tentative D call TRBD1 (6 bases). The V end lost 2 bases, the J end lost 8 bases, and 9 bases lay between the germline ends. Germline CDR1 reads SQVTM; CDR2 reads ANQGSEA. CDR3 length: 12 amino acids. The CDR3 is CSVEQGREKLFF. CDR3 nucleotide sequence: TGCAGCGTTGAACAGGGGCGGGAAAAACTGTTTTTT.

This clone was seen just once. DNA for the CDR3: TGCGCCAGCAGCTTGGGATTAGGTAGCGGGGGCGATACGCAGTATTTT. Amino acid sequence: CASSLGLGSGGDTQYF. This sequence joins TRBV5-1 and TRBJ2-3; 9 bases line up with TRBD2. This CDR3 has 16 residues. J gave up 6 bases and V 0 bases, and 8 bases lay outside the gene matches. The V gene's germline CDR1 is SGHRS and CDR2 YFSETQ.

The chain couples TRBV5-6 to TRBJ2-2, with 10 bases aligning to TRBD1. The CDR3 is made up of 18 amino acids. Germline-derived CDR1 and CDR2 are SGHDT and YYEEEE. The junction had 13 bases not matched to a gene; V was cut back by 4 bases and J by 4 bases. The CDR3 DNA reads TGTGCCAGCAGCCTGCTACTGGGACAGGGGATGGGCACCGGGGAGCTGTTTTTT. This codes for CASSLLLGQGMGTGELFF.

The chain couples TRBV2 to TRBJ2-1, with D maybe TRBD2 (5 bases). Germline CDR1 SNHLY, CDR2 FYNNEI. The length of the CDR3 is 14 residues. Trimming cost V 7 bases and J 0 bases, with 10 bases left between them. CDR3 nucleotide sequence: TGTGCCAGCATCGCGGGCGCCTCCTACAATGAGCAGTTCTTC. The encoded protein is CASIAGASYNEQFF.

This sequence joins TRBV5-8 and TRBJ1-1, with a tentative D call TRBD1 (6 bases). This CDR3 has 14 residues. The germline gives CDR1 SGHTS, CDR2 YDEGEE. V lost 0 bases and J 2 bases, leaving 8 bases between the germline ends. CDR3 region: CASSLGRGNTEAFF. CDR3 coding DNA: TGTGCCAGCAGCTTGGGCAGGGGAAACACTGAAGCTTTCTTT.

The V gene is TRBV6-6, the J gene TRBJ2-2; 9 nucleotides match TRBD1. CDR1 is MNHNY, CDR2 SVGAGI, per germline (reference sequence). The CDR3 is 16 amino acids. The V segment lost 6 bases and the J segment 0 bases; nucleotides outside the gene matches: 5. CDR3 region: CASRKQGATNTGELFF. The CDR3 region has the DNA TGTGCCAGCAGGAAACAGGGGGCGACGAACACCGGGGAGCTGTTTTTT.